The 26 T cell receptor beta chains below come from one sample, sequenced in a study of blood T cell repertoires in COVID-19 (dated by TCRdb to the early 2020s). To prepare the library, the immunoSEQ multiplex PCR assay was applied. TCRdb obtained this table from immuneACCESS and retained in-frame rearrangements with V and J assigned. These tables miss some clones; where compared with another copy, unresolved V genes account for less than half of the shortfall, and the remainder is unexplained. This sample has about 87,000 clones in its table, and about 85% of those were observed once. The ten largest clones add up to 2.5% to 3.5% of the sample. Sequencing was carried out using peripheral blood. These receptors were collected from a woman of 80 years or more with COVID-19, enrolled during active disease.

The gene calls are TRBV28 and TRBJ2-5; TRBD2 matches 10 bases. CDR1 is MDHEN, CDR2 SYDVKM, per germline. Trimming removed 6 bases from V and 6 bases from J; junction bases left unmatched: 13. The CDR3 extends over 16 amino acids. Written as DNA, the CDR3 is TGTGCCAGCAGCGCTCAAGCGGGAGGGCCCGGGAAGACCCAGTACTTC. Translated, it gives CASSAQAGGPGKTQYF.

The chain joins TRBV6-5 to TRBJ1-3, with TRBD1 identical over 7 bases. CDR1 and CDR2 (germline): MNHEY, SVGAGI. The CDR3 sequence is 16 residues long. The V segment lost 0 bases and the J segment 0 bases; nucleotides outside the gene matches: 2. The CDR3 DNA is TGTGCCAGCAGTTACTCCAGGGGGATCTCTGGAAACACCATATATTTT. Its protein is CASSYSRGISGNTIYF.

As regards this clone: This sample also contains other DNA sequences that code for the same CDR3. The gene calls are TRBV5-1 and TRBJ2-5, with 8 nucleotides matching TRBD1. Germline CDR1 SGHRS, CDR2 YFSETQ. The CDR3 length is 14 residues. The V gene end was trimmed by 4 bases and the J gene end by 4 bases; junction bases not matched to a gene: 6. In DNA form, the CDR3 reads TGCGCCAGCAGCCTAGGGACAGGAGGAGAGACCCAGTACTTC. It translates to CASSLGTGGETQYF.

CDR3 protein: CASSLPAQGYEQYF. Written as DNA, the CDR3 is TGTGCCAGCAGCCTCCCGGCACAGGGCTACGAGCAGTACTTC. The chain links TRBV9 to TRBJ2-7; D might be TRBD1 (6 bases). The CDR3 length is 14 residues. Trimming removed 4 bases at V and 3 bases at J, with 14 bases between. Germline lookup yields CDR1 SGDLS and CDR2 YYNGEE. The full variable domain, rest sourced from reference TRBV9 and TRBJ2-7, is DSGVTQTPKHLITATGQRVTLRCSPRSGDLSVYWYQQSLDQGLQFLIQYYNGEERAKGNILERFSAQQFPDLHSELNLSSLELGDSALYFCASSLPAQGYEQYFGPGTRLTVT.

The chain combines TRBV5-4 with TRBJ2-1; TRBD2 aligns across 14 bases. The CDR3 has 16 residues. The germline V gene encodes CDR1 SGHNT and CDR2 YYREEE (reference sequence). The trim removed 0 bases at V and 9 bases at J, leaving 5 bases unmatched. CDR3 sequence reads: CASSLGTSGGRSEQFF. The CDR3 DNA sequence: TGTGCCAGCAGCTTGGGGACTAGCGGGGGGCGGAGTGAGCAGTTCTTC.

V usage is TRBV19 and J usage is TRBJ1-6; TRBD1 aligns across 9 bases. Per the germline V gene, CDR1 is LNHDA and CDR2 is SQIVND (reference sequence). With 6 bases clipped from V and 6 bases from J, the junction kept 6 bases outside the gene matches. CDR3 length: 15 residues. The CDR3 sequence: CASRDKQGANSPLHF. DNA for the CDR3: TGTGCCAGTAGAGACAAACAGGGGGCTAATTCACCCCTCCACTTT. Based on the CDR3 plus reference TRBV19 and TRBJ1-6, the full variable domain is DGGITQSPKYLFRKEGQNVTLSCEQNLNHDAMYWYRQDPGQGLRLIYYSQIVNDFQKGDIAEGYSVSREKKESFPLTVTSAQKNPTAFYLCASRDKQGANSPLHFGNGTRLTVT.

V gene TRBV21-1 combines with J gene TRBJ1-4; the D call of TRBD1 is as the table states it, not checked on the DNA. TRBV21-1 is a documented pseudogene. This CDR3 is 18 amino acids long. The CDR3 spells CASSKVPVGGSANEKLFF. The CDR3 DNA sequence: TGTGCCAGCAGCAAAGTCCCCGTAGGGGGCAGTGCTAATGAAAAACTGTTTTTT.

The chain is built from TRBV6-1 and TRBJ1-5; TRBD1 matches 7 bases. CDR3 length: 16 amino acids. Germline V lookup: CDR1 MNHNS, CDR2 SASEGT. J was trimmed by 6 bases and V by 4 bases; bases with no gene match: 12. The CDR3 is CASSGTPDRVGQPQHF. CDR3 nucleotides: TGTGCCAGCAGTGGGACGCCTGACAGGGTAGGTCAGCCCCAGCATTTT.

This clone was seen only once. V usage is TRBV3-1 (or the pseudogene TRBV3-2) and J usage is TRBJ1-1; 7 nucleotides agree with TRBD1. Looked up from germline, CDR1 is LGHDT and CDR2 is YNNKEL (reference sequence). The V and J ends lost 4 bases and 6 bases, in that order; junction bases with no gene match: 8. CDR3 length: 14 residues. This CDR3 is CASSLQGLRAEAFF. The DNA for the CDR3 is TGTGCCAGCAGCCTACAGGGGCTTAGGGCTGAAGCTTTCTTT.

V gene TRBV19 combines with J gene TRBJ1-5; D remains ambiguous. Germline-derived CDR1 and CDR2 are LNHDA and SQIVND (reference sequence). The CDR3 is 11 residues long. V lost 9 bases and J 1 base, leaving 4 bases between the germline ends. The CDR3 region is CASSSNQPQHF. In nucleotides, the CDR3 is TGTGCCAGCTCGAGCAATCAGCCCCAGCATTTT. The full variable domain, completed using reference TRBV19 and TRBJ1-5, is DGGITQSPKYLFRKEGQNVTLSCEQNLNHDAMYWYRQDPGQGLRLIYYSQIVNDFQKGDIAEGYSVSREKKESFPLTVTSAQKNPTAFYLCASSSNQPQHFGDGTRLSIL.

This chain connects TRBV6-6 to TRBJ2-7; TRBD1 is a possible D gene (6 bases). Germline values: CDR1 MNHNY, CDR2 SVGAGI (reference sequence). The CDR3 contains 13 residues. V shed 7 bases and J shed 5 bases, with 15 bases lying between them. This CDR3 reads CASTRRWGHEQYF. The CDR3, as DNA: TGTGCCAGCACTCGAAGGTGGGGGCACGAGCAGTACTTC.

The CDR3 DNA reads TGTGCCAGTACCCTCCCTGGACACCTTTGGAGCAATCAGCCCCAGCATTTT. This gives the protein CASTLPGHLWSNQPQHF. The chain has TRBV19 and TRBJ1-5; tentative D call: TRBD1 (5 bases). Germline CDR1 and CDR2: LNHDA and SQIVND (reference sequence). V lost 7 bases to trimming and J lost 1 base, with 20 bases between them. CDR3 length: 17 residues.

V usage is TRBV14 and J usage is TRBJ2-1; 7 positions match TRBD2. Germline V gene data show CDR1 as SGHDN and CDR2 as FVKESK. The length of the CDR3 is 15 residues. V dropped 6 bases and J dropped 4; count of bases not matched to a gene: 9. The CDR3 DNA sequence: TGTGCCAGCAGTTCTATAGCGGGTCGATACAATGAGCAGTTCTTC. This sequence encodes CASSSIAGRYNEQFF.

This sequence joins TRBV28 and TRBJ2-7; D gene unclear. Trimming left V 5 bases short and J 3 bases short, with 8 bases between. The CDR3 runs 12 residues. From germline, CDR1 is MDHEN and CDR2 SYDVKM. CDR3 DNA sequence: TGTGCCAGCAGTCCACCAGTCTACGAGCAGTACTTC. This sequence encodes CASSPPVYEQYF.

This chain joins TRBV2 and TRBJ2-7, with D tentatively TRBD1 (5 bases). Trimming took off 7 bases at V and 4 bases at J, with 14 bases between the two ends. CDR1 is SNHLY and CDR2 is FYNNEI in the germline V gene. CDR3 length: 13 residues. CDR3 in amino acids: CASIRGREYEQYF. CDR3 sequence (DNA): TGTGCCAGCATCCGCGGCAGGGAATACGAGCAGTACTTC. The whole variable domain, filled in from reference TRBV2 and TRBJ2-7, reads EPEVTQTPSHQVTQMGQEVILRCVPISNHLYFYWYRQILGQKVEFLVSFYNNEISEKSEIFDDQFSVERPDGSNFTLKIRSTKLEDSAMYFCASIRGREYEQYFGPGTRLTVT.

The rearrangement uses TRBV24-1 and TRBJ2-2; 8 bases are a match to TRBD2. This CDR3 has 16 amino acids. CDR1 KGHDR and CDR2 SFDVKD come from the germline V gene. Trimming removed 4 bases from V and 2 bases from J; junction bases left unmatched: 5. As DNA, the CDR3 is TGTGCCACCAGTGACGTGAGCGGGGGAAACACCGGGGAGCTGTTTTTT. The encoded protein is CATSDVSGGNTGELFF.

This clone has only one observation. The chain combines TRBV9 with TRBJ1-3, with D possibly TRBD1 on 5 matching bases. The CDR3 is 15 residues long. Looked up from germline, CDR1 is SGDLS and CDR2 is YYNGEE. Trimming took 3 bases from V and 3 from J, leaving 13 bases between them. Here the CDR3 DNA reads TGTGCCAGCAGCGCTAGTGGGGGGGTTGGAAACACCATATATTTT. The encoded protein is CASSASGGVGNTIYF.

This clone was observed a single time. The rearrangement uses TRBV9 and TRBJ2-5; 9 bases line up with TRBD2. CDR1 is SGDLS, CDR2 YYNGEE, per germline. J gave up 2 bases and V 0 bases, and 5 bases lay outside the gene matches. The length of the CDR3 is 16 residues. DNA of the CDR3: TGTGCCAGCAGCGTAGCCGGCGGGAGGGCACAAGAGACCCAGTACTTC. Amino acids: CASSVAGGRAQETQYF.

The CDR3 nucleotides are TGCAGCGGGACTCGGGCTCGGGATACGCAGTATTTT. It yields the protein CSGTRARDTQYF. This chain links TRBV29-1 with TRBJ2-3; possible D gene TRBD2, 5 bases. The V gene lost 7 bases and the J gene lost 6 bases, with 14 bases spanning the gap. Germline V gene data show CDR1 as SQVTM and CDR2 as ANQGSEA. The CDR3 contains 12 residues.

V is TRBV5-6 and J is TRBJ2-1, with a possible D match to TRBD1 (6 bases). This CDR3 comprises 14 residues. The ends were cut back, 4 bases at V and 8 bases at J, with 16 bases in the middle. Germline V CDR1 and CDR2: SGHDT, YYEEEE. The CDR3 bases are TGTGCCAGCAGCCTAGGACAGTTTAGGCATGAGCAGTTCTTC. Translation: CASSLGQFRHEQFF.

The gene calls are TRBV4-1 and TRBJ1-5, with 8 bases aligning to TRBD1. In germline, CDR1 is MGHRA, CDR2 YSYEKL. There are 15 residues in the CDR3. J lost 3 bases, V lost 3 bases, and 4 bases had no gene match. The CDR3 nucleotides read TGCGCCAGCAGCCACGCAGGGGGCTACAATCAGCCCCAGCATTTT. Translated: CASSHAGGYNQPQHF.

The chain recombines TRBV19 with TRBJ1-5; D remains unclear. The germline V gene has CDR1 LNHDA and CDR2 SQIVND (reference sequence). V was cut by 11 bases and J by 7 bases, with 9 bases left in between. CDR3 length: 10 residues. CDR3 sequence reads: CAVGLQPQHF. CDR3 nucleotide sequence: TGTGCCGTCGGTCTACAGCCCCAGCATTTT.

The CDR3: CATSDPLSGGAPDTQYF. In DNA form, the CDR3 reads TGTGCCACCAGTGATCCCCTTAGCGGGGGGGCGCCAGATACGCAGTATTTT. The J gene is TRBJ2-3, the V gene TRBV24-1; the match to TRBD2 covers 11 bases. Germline V gene lookup returns CDR1 KGHDR and CDR2 SFDVKD. The CDR3 loop spans 17 amino acids. V was pared by 3 bases and J by 4 bases, with 8 bases of the junction left unmatched.

The chain joins TRBV10-1 to TRBJ2-2; D unresolved. Germline V gene sequence: CDR1 WNHNN, CDR2 SYGVQD (reference sequence). V was trimmed by 4 bases and J by 1 base, leaving 7 bases between them. The CDR3 is made up of 14 amino acids. CDR3 residues: CASSALLNTGELFF. The CDR3 DNA reads TGCGCCAGCAGTGCACTTCTGAACACCGGGGAGCTGTTTTTT.

In its sample, this clone was seen once. DNA for the CDR3: TGTGCCAGCACCGTGAGCGGGACATACAATGAGCAGTTCTTC. This gives the protein CASTVSGTYNEQFF. V gene TRBV28 combines with J gene TRBJ2-1; D is possibly TRBD2 (7 bases). V was pared by 7 bases and J by 4 bases, with 14 bases between. In germline, CDR1 is MDHEN, CDR2 SYDVKM. The CDR3 has 14 amino acids. The full variable domain, rest sourced from reference TRBV28 and TRBJ2-1, is DVKVTQSSRYLVKRTGEKVFLECVQDMDHENMFWYRQDPGLGLRLIYFSYDVKMKEKGDIPEGYSVSREKKERFSLILESASTNQTSMYLCASTVSGTYNEQFFGPGTRLTVL.

For the CDR3, the DNA is TGCGCCAGCAGCTTGGCGCCAGGGGTGAGCGAGCAGTACTTC. It specifies CASSLAPGVSEQYF. The chain is built from TRBV5-1 and TRBJ2-7, with D possibly TRBD1 on 6 matching bases. The CDR3 has 14 amino acids. The germline V and J ends were trimmed by 0 bases and 6 bases, with 13 bases remaining between them. The germline gives CDR1 SGHRS, CDR2 YFSETQ.